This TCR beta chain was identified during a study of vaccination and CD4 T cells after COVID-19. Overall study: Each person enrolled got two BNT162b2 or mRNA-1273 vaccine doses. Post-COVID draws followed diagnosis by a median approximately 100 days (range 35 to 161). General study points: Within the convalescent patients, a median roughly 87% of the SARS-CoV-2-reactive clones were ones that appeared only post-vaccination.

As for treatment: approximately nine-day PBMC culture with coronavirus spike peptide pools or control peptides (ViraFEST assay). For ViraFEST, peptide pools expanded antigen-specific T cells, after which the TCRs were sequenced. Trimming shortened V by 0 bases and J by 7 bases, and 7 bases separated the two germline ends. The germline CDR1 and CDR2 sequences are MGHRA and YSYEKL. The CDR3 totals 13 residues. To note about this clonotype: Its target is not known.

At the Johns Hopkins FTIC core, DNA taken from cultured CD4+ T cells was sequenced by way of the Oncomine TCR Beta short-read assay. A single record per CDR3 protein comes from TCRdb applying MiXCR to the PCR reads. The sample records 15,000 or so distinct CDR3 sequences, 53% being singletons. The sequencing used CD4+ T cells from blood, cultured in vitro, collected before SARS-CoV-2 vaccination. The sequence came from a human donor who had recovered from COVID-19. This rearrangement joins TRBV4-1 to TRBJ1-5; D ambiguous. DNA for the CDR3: TGCGCCAGCAGCCAAGATAGGAGGCAGCCCCAGCATTTT. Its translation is CASSQDRRQPQHF.